This T cell receptor (beta chain) was found in a study of blood T cell repertoires in COVID-19. Across the whole study: Both acute and convalescent COVID-19 samples were obtained from the United States, Italy and Spain. Nucleic acid was either cDNA or gDNA, and it came from T cells, B-cell-depleted T cells, or PBMCs.

As handled by the study authors: Reference gene primer amplification yielded estimated nucleated cell counts. The repertoire was sequenced with immunoSEQ multiplex PCR; TCRdb's copy has only in-frame clones and lacks some. V and J calls and clone size follow that table, whereas D and trimming were derived from the DNA. The sample yields around 100,000 clones, roughly 88% seen once. This CDR3 spans 16 amino acids. V gave up 2 bases and J gave up 5 bases; unmatched junction bases: 9. Germline loops: CDR1 WNHNN, CDR2 SYGVQD (reference sequence). This chain links TRBV10-1 with TRBJ2-5; 9 bases are shared with TRBD2. Material: peripheral blood. The source of this sequence is a human donor in a cohort sampled during active COVID-19. Here the CDR3 reads CASSEGSGRLWETQYF. CDR3 nucleotides: TGCGCCAGCAGTGAGGGTAGCGGGAGACTATGGGAGACCCAGTACTTC.